Each of the 23 T cell receptor beta chains below was sequenced from the same sample in a study of blood T cell repertoires in COVID-19. The assay was immunoSEQ multiplex PCR, and TCRdb's table has in-frame clones only and misses some. The sample includes more than 350,000 clones, 85% to 90% of them seen just once. Sequencing was carried out using PBMCs or T cells enriched from blood (not recorded which). Receptor source: a man between 18 and 35 years old who had recovered from COVID-19.

The gene calls are TRBV5-1 and TRBJ1-1; no clear D gene. V lost 3 bases and J 0 bases, leaving 12 bases between the germline ends. Germline V gene lookup returns CDR1 SGHRS and CDR2 YFSETQ. This CDR3 has 15 residues. The CDR3 DNA is TGCGCCAGCAGCTCGTTGACGGGGATGAACACTGAAGCTTTCTTT. It encodes CASSSLTGMNTEAFF.

The chain combines TRBV7-2 with TRBJ1-1; TRBD1 is a possible D gene (6 bases). The CDR3 spans 13 residues. Germline V gene lookup returns CDR1 SGHTA and CDR2 FQGNSA. V lost 5 bases to trimming and J lost 2 bases, with 9 bases between them. CDR3 DNA sequence: TGTGCCAGCAGCCAGGACAGTAACACTGAAGCTTTCTTT. It specifies CASSQDSNTEAFF.

The chain joins TRBV4-1 to TRBJ1-6; D is uncertain. The V end lost 4 bases, the J end lost 9 bases, and 10 bases lay between the germline ends. This CDR3 contains 13 residues. Germline values: CDR1 MGHRA, CDR2 YSYEKL. CDR3 residues: CASSLRGSSPLHF. The CDR3 DNA reads TGCGCCAGCAGCCTCCGGGGTAGTTCACCCCTCCACTTT.

The V and J genes are TRBV28 and TRBJ2-7; 8 bases fit TRBD1. Germline V CDR1 and CDR2: MDHEN, SYDVKM. V was clipped by 4 bases and J by 2 bases; unmatched bases: 4. The CDR3 loop spans 14 amino acids. The CDR3 reads CASSWDRNTYEQYF. The CDR3 coding sequence is TGTGCCAGCAGTTGGGACAGGAATACCTACGAGCAGTACTTC.

The chain combines TRBV28 with TRBJ1-2; D possibly corresponds to TRBD1 (5 bases). The V end lost 4 bases, the J end lost 2 bases, and 17 bases lay between the germline ends. This CDR3 is 16 amino acids long. Looked up from germline, CDR1 is MDHEN and CDR2 is SYDVKM. Written as DNA, the CDR3 is TGTGCCAGCAGTTCCGAAGGGGTTGTGACAAACTATGGCTACACCTTC. It is translated as CASSSEGVVTNYGYTF.

V gene TRBV7-6 combines with J gene TRBJ1-5, with TRBD1 matching over 9 bases. The V and J ends lost 4 bases and 3 bases, in that order; junction bases with no gene match: 10. The CDR3 sequence is 17 residues long. Germline CDR1 is SGHVS and CDR2 is FNYEAQ. This CDR3 reads CASSSSAGTGFNQPQHF. The CDR3 DNA sequence: TGTGCCAGCAGCTCCTCCGCCGGGACAGGGTTCAATCAGCCCCAGCATTTT.

V usage is TRBV3-1 (or the pseudogene TRBV3-2) and J usage is TRBJ1-2, with D possibly matching TRBD1 (5 bases). Germline V gene data show CDR1 as LGHDT and CDR2 as YNNKEL (reference sequence). The CDR3 length is 16 residues. Trimming took 0 bases from V and 3 from J, leaving 14 bases between them. The CDR3 sequence is CASSQDRGGTDYGYTF. As DNA, the CDR3 is TGTGCCAGCAGCCAAGATCGAGGAGGGACCGACTATGGCTACACCTTC.

The gene calls are TRBV5-4 and TRBJ2-2; TRBD2 is a possible D gene (5 bases). Germline V lookup: CDR1 SGHNT, CDR2 YYREEE (reference sequence). This CDR3 is 14 amino acids long. With 0 bases removed from V and 6 bases from J, the gap between germline ends came to 9 bases. DNA for the CDR3: TGTGCCAGCAGCTTGGACGGGGAACCCGGGGAGCTGTTTTTT. Protein sequence: CASSLDGEPGELFF.

The chain combines TRBV6-4 with TRBJ1-6; 7 bases align to TRBD1. The CDR3 consists of 15 residues. The germline gives CDR1 MRHNA, CDR2 SNTAGT. With 4 bases clipped from V and 6 bases from J, the junction kept 6 bases outside the gene matches. The CDR3 DNA follows: TGTGCCAGCAGTGGAGGAAGACAGGGTAATTCACCCCTCCACTTT. This gives the protein CASSGGRQGNSPLHF.

V and J are TRBV2 and TRBJ1-1; D call uncertain. V was shortened by 2 bases and J by 5 bases, with 9 bases between the two germline ends. Germline-derived CDR1 and CDR2 are SNHLY and FYNNEI. The CDR3 has 13 amino acids. CDR3 in DNA: TGTGCCAGCAGTGAATCGGGGATGACTGAAGCTTTCTTT. It codes for CASSESGMTEAFF.

The rearrangement joins TRBV9 to TRBJ1-6; TRBD1 agrees at 9 bases. The length of the CDR3 is 15 residues. The V and J ends lost 2 bases and 7 bases, in that order; junction bases with no gene match: 4. Germline lookup yields CDR1 SGDLS and CDR2 YYNGEE. The CDR3 spells CASSVRDRENSPLHF. CDR3 bases: TGTGCCAGCAGCGTCCGGGACAGGGAGAATTCACCCCTCCACTTT.

The V call is TRBV25-1, the J call TRBJ2-1; 9 nucleotides line up with TRBD2. This CDR3 has 13 amino acids. Germline CDR1 and CDR2: MGHDK and SYGVNS. The ends lost 7 bases at V and 10 bases at J; junction bases unmatched: 8. The CDR3: CASTPAGGREQFF. The CDR3 DNA reads TGTGCCAGCACCCCCGCGGGAGGGCGGGAGCAGTTCTTC.

The V and J genes are TRBV19 and TRBJ1-5, with 7 bases lining up with TRBD1. J was trimmed by 4 bases and V by 3 bases; bases with no gene match: 9. The CDR3 runs to 16 residues. From germline, CDR1 is LNHDA and CDR2 SQIVND (reference sequence). CDR3 sequence (DNA): TGTGCCAGTAGTATGACAGGGCTGGGAGTAAATCAGCCCCAGCATTTT. Residues: CASSMTGLGVNQPQHF. Supplemented by reference TRBV19 and TRBJ1-5, the full variable domain reads DGGITQSPKYLFRKEGQNVTLSCEQNLNHDAMYWYRQDPGQGLRLIYYSQIVNDFQKGDIAEGYSVSREKKESFPLTVTSAQKNPTAFYLCASSMTGLGVNQPQHFGDGTRLSIL.

This chain uses TRBV29-1 with TRBJ2-5; perhaps TRBD1 as D (5 bases). There are 12 residues in the CDR3. V shed 4 bases and J shed 3 bases, with 9 bases lying between them. The germline gives CDR1 SQVTM, CDR2 ANQGSEA. The CDR3 nucleotides are TGCAGCGTTGGGGCGACAGAAGAGACCCAGTACTTC. The encoded protein is CSVGATEETQYF.

This clone occurred once. CDR3 sequence (DNA): TGCGCCAGCAGCCAAGAACGAGCGGGAGCTTCCTACAATGAGCAGTTCTTC. This codes for CASSQERAGASYNEQFF. The chain has TRBV4-3 and TRBJ2-1, with TRBD2 identical over 8 bases. The CDR3 totals 17 residues. The germline gives CDR1 LGHNA, CDR2 YSLEER. The J segment lost 1 base and the V segment lost 0 bases, leaving 5 bases of the junction unmatched.

The sample holds one count of this clone. The chain employs TRBV18 and TRBJ2-5; 12 bases line up with TRBD2. The CDR3 length is 15 residues. The ends lost 3 bases at V and 5 bases at J; junction bases unmatched: 4. Per germline, CDR1 KGHSH and CDR2 LQKENI. The CDR3 loop is CASSPTSGRGETQYF. The DNA for the CDR3 is TGTGCCAGCTCACCGACTAGCGGGAGAGGTGAGACCCAGTACTTC.

The V call is TRBV18, the J call TRBJ1-1, with a weak D call TRBD1 (5 bases). The length of the CDR3 is 16 residues. Between the trimmed V and J ends, which lost 0 bases and 0 bases, there was a span of 11 bases. From germline, CDR1 is KGHSH and CDR2 LQKENI. CDR3: CASSPPGTGLNTEAFF. CDR3 nucleotides: TGTGCCAGCTCACCACCGGGTACAGGCCTGAACACTGAAGCTTTCTTT.

The chain recombines TRBV7-9 with TRBJ1-1, with 8 bases aligning to TRBD1. This CDR3 has 16 amino acids. V lost 5 bases, J lost 1 base, and 9 bases stayed unmatched. Germline V gene sequence: CDR1 SEHNR, CDR2 FQNEAQ (reference sequence). CDR3 coding DNA: TGTGCCAGCAGCCCGGTCGGACAGGGCCGGAACACTGAAGCTTTCTTT. Translated, it gives CASSPVGQGRNTEAFF.

V gene TRBV9 combines with J gene TRBJ2-7, with TRBD1 matching 11 bases. CDR1 is SGDLS, CDR2 YYNGEE, per germline. The CDR3 runs to 14 residues. The V segment lost 4 bases and the J segment 8 bases; nucleotides outside the gene matches: 8. The CDR3 is CASSLPGTGGKQYF. The CDR3, as DNA: TGTGCCAGCAGCCTACCCGGGACAGGGGGTAAGCAGTACTTC.

V and J are TRBV18 and TRBJ1-2, with D unresolved. The CDR3 is 15 amino acids. Per germline, CDR1 KGHSH and CDR2 LQKENI. The germline V and J ends were trimmed by 3 bases and 6 bases, with 17 bases remaining between them. CDR3 amino acids: CASSPQTQSNDGYTF. DNA for the CDR3: TGTGCCAGCTCACCCCAGACACAATCCAATGATGGCTACACCTTC. The full variable domain, its missing parts supplied by reference TRBV18 and TRBJ1-2, is NAGVMQNPRHLVRRRGQEARLRCSPMKGHSHVYWYRQLPEEGLKFMVYLQKENIIDESGMPKERFSAEFPKEGPSILRIQQVVRGDSAAYFCASSPQTQSNDGYTFGSGTRLTVV.

V usage is TRBV5-4 and J usage is TRBJ2-2; 8 nucleotides align to TRBD1. CDR1 is SGHNT, CDR2 YYREEE, per germline (reference sequence). This CDR3 has 18 amino acids. V shed 2 bases and J 4 bases; nucleotides not matched to a gene: 13. The CDR3 nucleotides are TGTGCCAGCAGCTTCACAACCAAATCTACAGGGGGCACCGGGGAGCTGTTTTTT. Its translation: CASSFTTKSTGGTGELFF.

The V gene is TRBV3-1 (or the pseudogene TRBV3-2), the J gene TRBJ2-7; D is uncertain. The CDR3 is 14 residues long. Germline values: CDR1 LGHDT, CDR2 YNNKEL (reference sequence). The V end was cut by 0 bases, the J end by 8 bases, with 14 bases between. CDR3 loop: CASSQDSTNVKQYF. CDR3 coding DNA: TGTGCCAGCAGCCAAGATTCCACTAACGTCAAGCAGTACTTC.

The chain couples TRBV29-1 to TRBJ1-2; 9 bases match TRBD1. Trimming cost V 7 bases and J 7 bases; bases outside gene matches: 25. The CDR3 contains 18 residues. The germline gives CDR1 SQVTM, CDR2 ANQGSEA. CDR3 DNA: TGCAGCGCCTCACATCTTCACCGGGACAGGGTGAATTATGCTGGCTACACCTTC. Its protein is CSASHLHRDRVNYAGYTF.